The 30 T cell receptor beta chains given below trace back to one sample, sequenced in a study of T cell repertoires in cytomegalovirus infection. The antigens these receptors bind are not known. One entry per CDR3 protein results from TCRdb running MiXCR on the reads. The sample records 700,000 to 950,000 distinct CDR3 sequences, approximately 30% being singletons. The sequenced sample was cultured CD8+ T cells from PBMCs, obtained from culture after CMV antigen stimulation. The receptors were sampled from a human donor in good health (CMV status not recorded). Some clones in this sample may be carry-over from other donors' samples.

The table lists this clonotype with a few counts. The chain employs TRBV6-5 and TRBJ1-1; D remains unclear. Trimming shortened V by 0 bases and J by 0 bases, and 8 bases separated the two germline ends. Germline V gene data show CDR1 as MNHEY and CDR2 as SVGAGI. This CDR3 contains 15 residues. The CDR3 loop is CASSYSRVMNTEAFF. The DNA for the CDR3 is TGTGCCAGCAGTTACTCACGGGTCATGAACACTGAAGCTTTCTTT.

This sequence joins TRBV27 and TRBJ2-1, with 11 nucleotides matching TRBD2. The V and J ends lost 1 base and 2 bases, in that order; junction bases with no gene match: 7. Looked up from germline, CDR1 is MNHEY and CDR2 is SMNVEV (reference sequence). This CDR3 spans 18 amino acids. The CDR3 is CASSLWGLADFTYNEQFF. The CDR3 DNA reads TGTGCCAGCAGTTTATGGGGACTAGCGGATTTTACCTACAATGAGCAGTTCTTC.

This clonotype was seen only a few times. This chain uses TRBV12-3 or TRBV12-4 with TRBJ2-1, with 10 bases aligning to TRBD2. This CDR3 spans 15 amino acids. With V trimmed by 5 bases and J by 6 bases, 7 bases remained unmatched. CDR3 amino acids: CASSPSGGARNEQFF. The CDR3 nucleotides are TGTGCCAGCAGTCCAAGCGGGGGGGCCCGCAATGAGCAGTTCTTC.

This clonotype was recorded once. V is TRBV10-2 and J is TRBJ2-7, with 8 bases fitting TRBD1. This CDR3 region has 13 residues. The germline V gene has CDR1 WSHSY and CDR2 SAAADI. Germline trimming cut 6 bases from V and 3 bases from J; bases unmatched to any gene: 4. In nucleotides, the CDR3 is TGCGCCAGCAGCTACAGGGGGATCTACGAGCAGTACTTC. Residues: CASSYRGIYEQYF.

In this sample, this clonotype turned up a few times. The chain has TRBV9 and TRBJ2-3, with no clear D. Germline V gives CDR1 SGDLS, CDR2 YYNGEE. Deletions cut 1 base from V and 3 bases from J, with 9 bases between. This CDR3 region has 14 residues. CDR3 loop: CASSVRSFTDTQYF. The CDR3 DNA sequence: TGTGCCAGCAGCGTAAGGTCCTTTACAGATACGCAGTATTTT.

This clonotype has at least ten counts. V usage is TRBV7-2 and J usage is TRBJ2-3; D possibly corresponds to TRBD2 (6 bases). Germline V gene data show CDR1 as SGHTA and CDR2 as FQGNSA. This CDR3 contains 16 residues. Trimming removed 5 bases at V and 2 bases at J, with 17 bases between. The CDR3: CASSRLGGDITDTQYF. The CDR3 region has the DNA TGTGCCAGCAGCCGCCTGGGCGGGGATATCACAGATACGCAGTATTTT.

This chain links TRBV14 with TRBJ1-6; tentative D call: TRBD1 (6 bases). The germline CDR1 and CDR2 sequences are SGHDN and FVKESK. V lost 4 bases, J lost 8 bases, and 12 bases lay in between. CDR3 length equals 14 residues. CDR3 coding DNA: TGTGCCAGCAGCCTAGACAGGTTATATTCACCCCTCCACTTT. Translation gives CASSLDRLYSPLHF.

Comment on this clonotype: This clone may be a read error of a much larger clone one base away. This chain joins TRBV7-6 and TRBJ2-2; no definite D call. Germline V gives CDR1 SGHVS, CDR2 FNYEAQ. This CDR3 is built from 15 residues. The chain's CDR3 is CTSSVGPGRTGELFF. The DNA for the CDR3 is TGTACCAGCAGCGTGGGCCCGGGTAGGACCGGGGAGCTGTTTTTT.

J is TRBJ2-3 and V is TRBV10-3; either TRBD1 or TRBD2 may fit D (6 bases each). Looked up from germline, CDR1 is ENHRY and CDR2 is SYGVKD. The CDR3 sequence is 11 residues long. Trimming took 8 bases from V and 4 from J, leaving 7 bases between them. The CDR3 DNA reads TGTGCCATCGGGGGGCCAGATACGCAGTATTTT. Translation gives CAIGGPDTQYF.

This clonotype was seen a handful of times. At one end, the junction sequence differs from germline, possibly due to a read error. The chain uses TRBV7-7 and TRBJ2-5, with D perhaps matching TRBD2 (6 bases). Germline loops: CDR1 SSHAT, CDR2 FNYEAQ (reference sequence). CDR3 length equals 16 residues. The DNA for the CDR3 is TGTGCTAGCAGCTTACGAGGAGGGTCACACGGGGAGACCCAGTACTTC. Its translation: CASSLRGGSHGETQYF.

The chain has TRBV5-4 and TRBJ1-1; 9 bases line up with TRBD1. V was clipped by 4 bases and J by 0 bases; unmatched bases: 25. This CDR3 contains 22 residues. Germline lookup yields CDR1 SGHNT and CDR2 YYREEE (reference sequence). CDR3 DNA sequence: TGTGCCAGCAGCCGAAAAAAGAATGTAGGACGTCCCGGGACAGGGATGAACACTGAAGCTTTCTTT. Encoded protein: CASSRKKNVGRPGTGMNTEAFF.

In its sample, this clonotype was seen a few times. DNA of the CDR3: TGTGCCAGCAGTTCCCCATTACTCGGGACCGGCACGTCCTACAATGAGCAGTTCTTC. Amino acid sequence: CASSSPLLGTGTSYNEQFF. The rearrangement joins TRBV6-1 to TRBJ2-1; the D gene could be TRBD1 or TRBD2 (5 bases each). V dropped 5 bases and J dropped 1 base, with 24 bases sitting between them. The CDR3 spans 19 residues. Per the germline V gene, CDR1 is MNHNS and CDR2 is SASEGT.

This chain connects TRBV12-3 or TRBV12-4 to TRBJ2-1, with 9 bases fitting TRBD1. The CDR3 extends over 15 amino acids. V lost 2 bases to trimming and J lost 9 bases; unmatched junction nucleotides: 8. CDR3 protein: CASSLSPGQGSEQFF. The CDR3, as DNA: TGTGCCAGCAGTTTATCTCCAGGACAGGGGTCTGAGCAGTTCTTC.

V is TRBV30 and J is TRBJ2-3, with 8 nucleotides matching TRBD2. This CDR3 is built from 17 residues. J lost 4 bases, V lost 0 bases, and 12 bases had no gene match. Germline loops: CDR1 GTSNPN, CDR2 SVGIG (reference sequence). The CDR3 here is CAWSVALGSGTSDTQYF. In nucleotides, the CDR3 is TGTGCCTGGAGTGTAGCTCTCGGTAGCGGGACGTCAGATACGCAGTATTTT. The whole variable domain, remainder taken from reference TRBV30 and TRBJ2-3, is SQTIHQWPATLVQPVGSPLSLECTVEGTSNPNLYWYRQAAGRGLQLLFYSVGIGQISSEVPQNLSASRPQDRQFILSSKKLLLSDSGFYLCAWSVALGSGTSDTQYFGPGTRLTVL.

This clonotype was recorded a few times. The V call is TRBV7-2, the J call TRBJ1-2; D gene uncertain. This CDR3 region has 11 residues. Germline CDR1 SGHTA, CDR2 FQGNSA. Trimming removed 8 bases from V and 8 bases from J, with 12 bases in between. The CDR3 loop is CASPGYGGYTF. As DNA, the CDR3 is TGTGCCAGCCCTGGTTACGGGGGCTACACCTTC.

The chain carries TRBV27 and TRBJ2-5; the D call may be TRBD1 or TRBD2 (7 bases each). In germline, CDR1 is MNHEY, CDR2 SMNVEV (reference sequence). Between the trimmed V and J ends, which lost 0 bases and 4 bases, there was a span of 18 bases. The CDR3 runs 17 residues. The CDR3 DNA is TGTGCCAGCAGTTTATCCGCAGGGGGGGCCCTGGGAGAGACCCAGTACTTC. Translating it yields CASSLSAGGALGETQYF.

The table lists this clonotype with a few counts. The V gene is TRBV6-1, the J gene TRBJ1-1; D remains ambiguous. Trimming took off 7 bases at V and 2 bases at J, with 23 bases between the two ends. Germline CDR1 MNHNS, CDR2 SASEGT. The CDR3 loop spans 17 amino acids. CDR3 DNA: TGTGCCAGCACCCCTCTACCTCGACCCCTCCCTAACACTGAAGCTTTCTTT. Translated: CASTPLPRPLPNTEAFF.

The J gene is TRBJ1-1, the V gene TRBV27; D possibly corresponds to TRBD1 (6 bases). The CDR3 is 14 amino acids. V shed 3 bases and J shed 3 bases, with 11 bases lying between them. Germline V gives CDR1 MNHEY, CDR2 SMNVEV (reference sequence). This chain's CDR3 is CASSLGRTDTEAFF. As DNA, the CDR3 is TGTGCCAGCAGTTTGGGTCGGACAGACACTGAAGCTTTCTTT.

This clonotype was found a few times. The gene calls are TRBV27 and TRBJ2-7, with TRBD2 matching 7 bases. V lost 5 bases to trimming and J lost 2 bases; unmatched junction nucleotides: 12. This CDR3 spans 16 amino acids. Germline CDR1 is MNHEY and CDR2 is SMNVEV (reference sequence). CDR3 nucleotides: TGTGCCAGCAGTAACGGGGGGAGGGTAAACCCCTACGAGCAGTACTTC. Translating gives CASSNGGRVNPYEQYF.

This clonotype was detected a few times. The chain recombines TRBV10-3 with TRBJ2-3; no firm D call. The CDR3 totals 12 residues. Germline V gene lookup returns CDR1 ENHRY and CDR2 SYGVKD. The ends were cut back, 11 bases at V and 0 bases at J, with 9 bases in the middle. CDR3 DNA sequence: TGTGCCCTTCGGACGAGCACAGATACGCAGTATTTT. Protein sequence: CALRTSTDTQYF.

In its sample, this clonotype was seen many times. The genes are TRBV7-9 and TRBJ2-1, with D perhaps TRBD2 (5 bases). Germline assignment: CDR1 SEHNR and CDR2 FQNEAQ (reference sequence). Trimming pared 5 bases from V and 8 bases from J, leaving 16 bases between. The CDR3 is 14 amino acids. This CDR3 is CASSPAVIGDEQFF. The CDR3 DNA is TGTGCCAGCAGCCCCGCAGTAATCGGGGATGAGCAGTTCTTC.

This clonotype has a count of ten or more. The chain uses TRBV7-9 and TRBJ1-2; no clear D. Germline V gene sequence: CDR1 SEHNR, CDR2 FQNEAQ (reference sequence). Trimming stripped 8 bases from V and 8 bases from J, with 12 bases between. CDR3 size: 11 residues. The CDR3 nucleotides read TGTGCCAGCGCACCTGTGGGGGGCTACACCTTC. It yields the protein CASAPVGGYTF.

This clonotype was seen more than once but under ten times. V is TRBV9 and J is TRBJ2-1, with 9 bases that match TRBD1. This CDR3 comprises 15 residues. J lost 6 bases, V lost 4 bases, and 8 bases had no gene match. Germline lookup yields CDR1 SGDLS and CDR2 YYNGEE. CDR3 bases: TGTGCCAGCAGCCCTTGGACAGGGGTGAGCAATGAGCAGTTCTTC. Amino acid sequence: CASSPWTGVSNEQFF.

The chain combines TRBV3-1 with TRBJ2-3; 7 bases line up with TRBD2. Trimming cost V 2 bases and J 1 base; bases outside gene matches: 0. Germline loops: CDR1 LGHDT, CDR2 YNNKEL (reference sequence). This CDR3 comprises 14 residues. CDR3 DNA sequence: TGTGCCAGCAGCCAACGGGGGGGCACAGATACGCAGTATTTT. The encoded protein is CASSQRGGTDTQYF.

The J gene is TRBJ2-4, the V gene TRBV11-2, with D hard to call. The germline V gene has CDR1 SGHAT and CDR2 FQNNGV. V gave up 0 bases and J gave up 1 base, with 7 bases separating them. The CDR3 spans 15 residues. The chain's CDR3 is CASSLEWVAKNIQYF. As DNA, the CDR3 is TGTGCCAGCAGCTTAGAATGGGTGGCCAAAAACATTCAGTACTTC.

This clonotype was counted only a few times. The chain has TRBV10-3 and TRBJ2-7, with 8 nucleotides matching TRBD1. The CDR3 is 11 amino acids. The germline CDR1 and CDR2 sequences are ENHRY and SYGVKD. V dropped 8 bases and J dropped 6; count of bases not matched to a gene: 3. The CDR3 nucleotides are TGTGCCATCGGGACAGGCGTCGAGCAGTACGTC. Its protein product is CAIGTGVEQYV.

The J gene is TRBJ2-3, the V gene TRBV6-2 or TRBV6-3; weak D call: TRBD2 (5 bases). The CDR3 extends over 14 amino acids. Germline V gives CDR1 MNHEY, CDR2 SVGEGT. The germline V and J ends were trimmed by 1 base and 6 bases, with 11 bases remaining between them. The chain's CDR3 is CASSYYEIADTQYF. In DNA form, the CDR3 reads TGTGCCAGCAGTTACTACGAAATAGCGGATACGCAGTATTTT.

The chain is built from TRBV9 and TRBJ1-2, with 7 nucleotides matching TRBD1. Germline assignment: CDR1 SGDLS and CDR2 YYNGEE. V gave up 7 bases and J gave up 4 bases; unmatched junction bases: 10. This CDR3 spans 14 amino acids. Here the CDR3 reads CASGSTGSVYGYTF. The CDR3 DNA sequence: TGTGCCAGCGGTTCGACAGGGAGCGTCTATGGCTACACCTTC.

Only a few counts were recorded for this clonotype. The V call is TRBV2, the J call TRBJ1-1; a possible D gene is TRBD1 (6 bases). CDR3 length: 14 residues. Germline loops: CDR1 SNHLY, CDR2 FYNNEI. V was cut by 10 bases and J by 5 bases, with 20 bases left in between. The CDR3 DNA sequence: TGTGCCACCTTAGGGGGAGCACGGGGGACTGAAGCTTTCTTT. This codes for CATLGGARGTEAFF.

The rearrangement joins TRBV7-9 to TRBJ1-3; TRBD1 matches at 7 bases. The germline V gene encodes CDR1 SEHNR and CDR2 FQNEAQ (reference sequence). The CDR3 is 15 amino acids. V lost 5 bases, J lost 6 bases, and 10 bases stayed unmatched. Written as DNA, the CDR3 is TGTGCCAGCAGCATCTACTGGGACAGTGAAAACACCATATATTTT. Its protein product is CASSIYWDSENTIYF.